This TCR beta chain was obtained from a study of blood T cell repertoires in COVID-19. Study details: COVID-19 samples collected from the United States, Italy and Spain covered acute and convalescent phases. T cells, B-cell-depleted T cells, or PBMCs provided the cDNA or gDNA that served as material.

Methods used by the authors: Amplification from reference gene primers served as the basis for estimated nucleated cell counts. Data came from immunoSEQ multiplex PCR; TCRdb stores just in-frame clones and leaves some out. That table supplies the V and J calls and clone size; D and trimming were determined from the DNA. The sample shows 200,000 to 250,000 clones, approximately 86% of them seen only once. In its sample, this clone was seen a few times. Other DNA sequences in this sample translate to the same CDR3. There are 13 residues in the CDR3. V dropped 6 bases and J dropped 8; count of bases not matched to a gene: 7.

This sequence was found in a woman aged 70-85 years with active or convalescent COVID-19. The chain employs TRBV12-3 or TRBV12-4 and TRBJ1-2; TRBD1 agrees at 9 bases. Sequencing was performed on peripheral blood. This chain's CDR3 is CASSPGQGRGYTF. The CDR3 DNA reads TGTGCCAGCAGCCCGGGACAGGGAAGAGGCTACACCTTC.